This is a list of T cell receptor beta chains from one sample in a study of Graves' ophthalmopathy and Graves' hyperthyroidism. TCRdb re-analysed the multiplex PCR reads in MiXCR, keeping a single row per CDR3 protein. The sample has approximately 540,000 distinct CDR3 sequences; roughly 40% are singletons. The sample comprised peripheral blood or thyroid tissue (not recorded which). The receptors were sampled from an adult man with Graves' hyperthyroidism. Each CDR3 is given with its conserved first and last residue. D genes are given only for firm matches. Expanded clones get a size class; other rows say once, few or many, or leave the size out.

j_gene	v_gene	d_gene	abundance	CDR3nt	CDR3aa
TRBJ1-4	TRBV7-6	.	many	TGTGCCAGCAGCAACGGTGGGGGGCGAGTAACTAATGAAAAACTGTTTTTT	CASSNGGGRVTNEKLFF
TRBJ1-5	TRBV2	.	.	TGTGCCAGCAGCGGGGCGGGGCTCCAAGAGACCCAGCATTTT	CASSGAGLQETQHF
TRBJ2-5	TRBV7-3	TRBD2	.	TGTGCCAGCACTGCGGGCGCGGGAGGGGTGGAGACCCAGTACTTC	CASTAGAGGVETQYF
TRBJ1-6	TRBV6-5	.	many	TGTGCCAGCAGTGCCGGACAGCCCTATAATTCACCCCTCCACTTT	CASSAGQPYNSPLHF
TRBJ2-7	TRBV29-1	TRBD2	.	TGCAGCGTTGAAGGAACTAGCGGGATAGCGGGCTACGAGCAGTACTTC	CSVEGTSGIAGYEQYF
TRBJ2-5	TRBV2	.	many	TGTGCCAGCGGTGTGGGGGGAAGAGAGACCCAGTACTTC	CASGVGGRETQYF
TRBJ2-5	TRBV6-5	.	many	TGTGCCAGCAGTTACTCGGCCGAAGAGACCCAGTACTTC	CASSYSAEETQYF
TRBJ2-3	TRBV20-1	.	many	TGCAGTGTCGGAAGCGGAACCGCTAACACAGATACGCAGTATTTT	CSVGSGTANTDTQYF
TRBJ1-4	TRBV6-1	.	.	TGTGCCAGCAGCAGTCAGGGAGAGACTAATGAAAAACTGTTTTTT	CASSSQGETNEKLFF
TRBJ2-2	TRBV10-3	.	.	TGTGCCATCAGGTCTGGACCACCCCACACCGGGGAGCTGTTTTTT	CAIRSGPPHTGELFF
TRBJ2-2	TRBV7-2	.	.	TGTGCCAGCAGCTTACGCCCCTCACTAAGCGGGGAGCTGTTTTTT	CASSLRPSLSGELFF
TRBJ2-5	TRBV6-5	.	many	TGTGCCAGCAGGGACCCCCAAGAGACCCAGTACTTC	CASRDPQETQYF
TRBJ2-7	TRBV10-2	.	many	TGCGCCAGCAGCCTCCAGGGGCACGAGCAGTACTTC	CASSLQGHEQYF
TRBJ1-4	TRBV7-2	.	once	TGTGCCAGCAGCCGAGAGGGGGTCGAAAAACTGTTTTTT	CASSREGVEKLFF
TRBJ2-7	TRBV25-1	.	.	TGTGCCAGCAGTGCGGGGGTCGGGGATTACGAGCAGTACTTC	CASSAGVGDYEQYF
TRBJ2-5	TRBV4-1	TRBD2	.	TGCGCCAGCAGCCGTGGGACTAGCGGGGACGGTGGACAAGAGACCCAGTACTTC	CASSRGTSGDGGQETQYF
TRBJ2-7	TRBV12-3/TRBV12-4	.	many	TGTGCCAGCAGTTCTCACAGGATTTTCTACGAGCAGTACTTC	CASSSHRIFYEQYF
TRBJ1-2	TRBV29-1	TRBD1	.	TGCAGTGCTGTTGGGACAGGGGCCTATGGCTACACCTTC	CSAVGTGAYGYTF
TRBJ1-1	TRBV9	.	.	TGTGCCAGCAGCAAGACACCGAACACTGAAGCTTTCTTT	CASSKTPNTEAFF
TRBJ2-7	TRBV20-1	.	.	TGCAGTGCTGAACTAGATGGAAACGAGCAGTACTTC	CSAELDGNEQYF
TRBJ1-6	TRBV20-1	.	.	TGCAGTGCCAGCAGCTTAGCGCCGAATTCACCCCTCCACTTT	CSASSLAPNSPLHF
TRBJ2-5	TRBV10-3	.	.	TGTGCCATCAGTGAAGTGGGGATGGCGGAGACCCAGTACTTC	CAISEVGMAETQYF
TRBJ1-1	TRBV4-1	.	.	TGCGCCAGCAGCCGCCCAACCAGGGTGAACACTGAAGCTTTCTTT	CASSRPTRVNTEAFF
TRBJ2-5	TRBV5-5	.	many	TGTGCCAGCAGCTTGGTTACCCTGGCTCGGGAGACCCAGTACTTC	CASSLVTLARETQYF
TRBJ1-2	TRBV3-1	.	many	TGTGCCAGCAGCCAAGCCAGCTATGGCTACACCTTC	CASSQASYGYTF
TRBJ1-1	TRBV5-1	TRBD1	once	TGCGCCAGCAGCTTGGATACAGGGGCGAACACTGAAGCTTTCTTT	CASSLDTGANTEAFF
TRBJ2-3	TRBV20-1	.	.	TGCAGTGCTAGCGGGGGAAGGCGTACGCAGTATTTT	CSASGGRRTQYF
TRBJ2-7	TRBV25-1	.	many	TGTGCCAGCAGCAGGGGGGAACTTAGGGACGAGCAGTACTTC	CASSRGELRDEQYF
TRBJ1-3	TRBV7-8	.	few	TGTGCCAGCAGCAAAATTGCAGGGGACTCTGGAAACACCATATATTTT	CASSKIAGDSGNTIYF
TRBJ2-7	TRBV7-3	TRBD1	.	TGTGCCAGCAGTTACGGGACAGGGGGCACCTACGAGCAGTACTTC	CASSYGTGGTYEQYF
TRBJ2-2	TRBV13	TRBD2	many	TGTGCCAGCAGCTTATTAGCTAGCGGGAACACCGGGGAGCTGTTTTTT	CASSLLASGNTGELFF
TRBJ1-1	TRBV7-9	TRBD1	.	TGTGCCAGCAGCGAAGGGGGACAGCCGAACACTGAAGCTTTCTTT	CASSEGGQPNTEAFF
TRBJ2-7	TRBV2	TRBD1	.	TGTGCCAGCAGTCGGGACAGGGGAACCGGTGAGCAGTACTTC	CASSRDRGTGEQYF
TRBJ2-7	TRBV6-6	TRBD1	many	TGTGCCTCCAACAGGGGGAACTCCTACGAGCAGTACTTC	CASNRGNSYEQYF
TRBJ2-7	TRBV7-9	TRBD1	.	TGTGCCAGCAGCGGGACAGCGGACTACGAGCAGTACTTC	CASSGTADYEQYF